These 15 T cell receptor beta chains originate from one sample sequenced in a study of T cell responses to AZD1222 COVID-19 vaccine. Only in-frame clones appear in the TCRdb table, and some are missing; sequencing was by immunoSEQ multiplex PCR. Among about 150,000 clones, around 90% were seen once, and the ten largest hold about 7.5%. The sequenced sample was peripheral blood, obtained 28 days after the second dose of the MenACWY control vaccine. All receptors come from an adult who received the MenACWY meningococcal vaccine as a control.

As regards this clone: A clone one base away is much larger, so this may be a read error. Other DNA sequences of this sample code for an identical CDR3. This rearrangement joins TRBV6-4 to TRBJ2-1; 12 bases line up with TRBD2. CDR1 is MRHNA, CDR2 SNTAGT, per germline. J lost 6 bases, V lost 0 bases, and 0 bases had no gene match. The CDR3 is 15 amino acids. The CDR3 region has the DNA TGTGCCAGCAGTGACTCGACTAGCGGGAGCAATGAGCAGTTCTTC. Translation gives CASSDSTSGSNEQFF.

This chain connects TRBV4-3 to TRBJ2-3, with D perhaps TRBD1 or TRBD2 (5 bases each). CDR1 and CDR2 from the germline V gene are LGHNA and YSLEER. This CDR3 contains 14 residues. Trimming shortened V by 1 base and J by 5 bases, and 10 bases separated the two germline ends. CDR3 DNA: TGCGCCAGCAGCCAAGGTGGGACCGGAGATACGCAGTATTTT. It is translated as CASSQGGTGDTQYF.

This chain connects TRBV19 to TRBJ1-2; 11 bases match TRBD1. Germline V gives CDR1 LNHDA, CDR2 SQIVND (reference sequence). The CDR3 length is 13 residues. With V trimmed by 10 bases and J by 7 bases, 8 bases remained unmatched. The CDR3 nucleotides are TGTGCCACCATTCGGACAGGGGGCTTTGGCTACACCTTC. It specifies CATIRTGGFGYTF.

This chain uses TRBV10-3 with TRBJ2-1, with TRBD1 matching 7 bases. The V and J ends lost 3 bases and 3 bases, in that order; junction bases with no gene match: 2. This CDR3 contains 14 residues. From germline, CDR1 is ENHRY and CDR2 SYGVKD. The CDR3 spells CAISDGQDYNEQFF. CDR3 coding DNA: TGTGCCATCAGTGATGGACAGGACTACAATGAGCAGTTCTTC.

Only one count was recorded for this clone. The gene calls are TRBV2 and TRBJ2-3; D is ambiguous. Germline-derived CDR1 and CDR2 are SNHLY and FYNNEI. The V end was cut by 0 bases, the J end by 1 base, with 8 bases between. This CDR3 contains 15 residues. Here the CDR3 reads CASSEALQGTDTQYF. For the CDR3, the DNA is TGTGCCAGCAGTGAAGCGCTTCAGGGCACAGATACGCAGTATTTT.

J is TRBJ1-1 and V is TRBV10-3; D gene uncertain. The CDR3 is 13 amino acids. Trimming cost V 7 bases and J 1 base, with 10 bases left between them. Germline-derived CDR1 and CDR2 are ENHRY and SYGVKD. CDR3 sequence reads: CAITRTENTEAFF. The CDR3 nucleotides are TGTGCCATCACCCGGACCGAGAACACTGAAGCTTTCTTT.

This chain connects TRBV7-9 to TRBJ2-1; 7 positions match TRBD2. The CDR3 runs to 14 residues. The ends lost 1 base at V and 7 bases at J; junction bases unmatched: 4. From germline, CDR1 is SEHNR and CDR2 FQNEAQ (reference sequence). CDR3 protein: CASSLGGGENEQFF. The CDR3 coding sequence is TGTGCCAGCAGCTTAGGGGGAGGGGAAAATGAGCAGTTCTTC. The full variable domain, in which reference TRBV7-9 and TRBJ2-1 provide the parts outside the CDR3, is DTGVSQNPRHKITKRGQNVTFRCDPISEHNRLYWYRQTLGQGPEFLTYFQNEAQLEKSRLLSDRFSAERPKGSFSTLEIQRTEQGDSAMYLCASSLGGGENEQFFGPGTRLTVL.

This clone was found once. The chain couples TRBV4-3 to TRBJ1-2, with D unresolved. Germline loops: CDR1 LGHNA, CDR2 YSLEER. The CDR3 has 14 residues. V was trimmed by 0 bases and J by 3 bases, leaving 8 bases between them. The CDR3, as DNA: TGCGCCAGCAGCCAAGATGGTAGGCACTATGGCTACACCTTC. Protein: CASSQDGRHYGYTF.

The genes are TRBV19 and TRBJ1-4, with TRBD1 as a possible D gene (6 bases). V dropped 3 bases and J dropped 6 bases, with 11 bases sitting between them. Germline V gene data show CDR1 as LNHDA and CDR2 as SQIVND (reference sequence). The CDR3 consists of 14 residues. In nucleotides, the CDR3 is TGTGCCAGTAGTATTTGGGGGCTGGATGAAAAACTGTTTTTT. This encodes CASSIWGLDEKLFF.

V and J are TRBV18 and TRBJ1-2, with 8 bases aligning to TRBD1. V gave up 2 bases and J gave up 6 bases; unmatched junction bases: 5. This CDR3 comprises 14 residues. Looked up from germline, CDR1 is KGHSH and CDR2 is LQKENI. The CDR3 loop is CASSPGTGGNGYTF. The DNA for the CDR3 is TGTGCCAGCTCACCAGGCACAGGGGGGAATGGCTACACCTTC. Looking up the rest from reference TRBV18 and TRBJ1-2 gives the full variable domain: NAGVMQNPRHLVRRRGQEARLRCSPMKGHSHVYWYRQLPEEGLKFMVYLQKENIIDESGMPKERFSAEFPKEGPSILRIQQVVRGDSAAYFCASSPGTGGNGYTFGSGTRLTVV.

This clone turned up a few times. The J gene is TRBJ2-7, the V gene TRBV10-2; 10 bases match TRBD2. V was pared by 8 bases and J by 0 bases, with 7 bases of the junction left unmatched. The CDR3 contains 15 residues. CDR1 and CDR2 from the germline V gene are WSHSY and SAAADI. This chain's CDR3 is CASGGPSGSSYEQYF. The CDR3 DNA sequence: TGCGCCAGCGGCGGACCTAGCGGGAGCTCCTACGAGCAGTACTTC.

The chain combines TRBV2 with TRBJ1-4; D remains ambiguous. V lost 8 bases and J lost 8, with 15 bases in between. The CDR3 runs 13 residues. Per germline, CDR1 SNHLY and CDR2 FYNNEI. DNA for the CDR3: TGTGCCAGCGCCTCAGGTGGGGAGGAAAAACTGTTTTTT. This codes for CASASGGEEKLFF.

This rearrangement joins TRBV18 to TRBJ1-1, with D possibly matching TRBD1 (5 bases). The ends were cut back, 4 bases at V and 5 bases at J, with 11 bases in the middle. In germline, CDR1 is KGHSH, CDR2 LQKENI. The CDR3 is made up of 13 amino acids. The CDR3 reads CASSLDRGTEAFF. The CDR3 region has the DNA TGTGCCAGCTCACTTGACAGAGGGACTGAAGCTTTCTTT.

The chain recombines TRBV10-3 with TRBJ1-1; TRBD1 might be the D (5 bases). Looked up from germline, CDR1 is ENHRY and CDR2 is SYGVKD. This CDR3 spans 13 amino acids. V shed 10 bases and J shed 1 base, with 13 bases lying between them. The CDR3 DNA reads TGTGCCACCTGGGGGACGGGGAACACTGAAGCTTTCTTT. This encodes CATWGTGNTEAFF.

This clone was seen a handful of times. V gene TRBV5-4 combines with J gene TRBJ1-6; no reliable D call. The CDR3 is 16 amino acids. With 3 bases removed from V and 2 bases from J, the gap between germline ends came to 12 bases. Germline lookup yields CDR1 SGHNT and CDR2 YYREEE (reference sequence). CDR3 nucleotides: TGTGCCAGCAGCTCCCTTGGTGGGGCCTATAATTCACCCCTCCACTTT. Encoded protein: CASSSLGGAYNSPLHF.